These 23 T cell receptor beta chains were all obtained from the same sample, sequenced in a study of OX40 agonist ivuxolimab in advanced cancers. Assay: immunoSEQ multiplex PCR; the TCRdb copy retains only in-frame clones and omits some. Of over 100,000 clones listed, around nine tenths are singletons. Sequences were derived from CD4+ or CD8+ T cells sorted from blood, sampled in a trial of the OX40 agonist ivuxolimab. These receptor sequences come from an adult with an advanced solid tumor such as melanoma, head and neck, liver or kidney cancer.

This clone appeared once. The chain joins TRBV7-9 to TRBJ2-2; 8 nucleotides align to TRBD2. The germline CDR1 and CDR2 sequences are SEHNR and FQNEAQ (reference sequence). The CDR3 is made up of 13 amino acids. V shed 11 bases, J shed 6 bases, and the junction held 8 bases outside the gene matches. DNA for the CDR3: TGTGCCGGCGGACTAGCCCCCCCCGGGGAGCTGTTTTTT. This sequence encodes CAGGLAPPGELFF.

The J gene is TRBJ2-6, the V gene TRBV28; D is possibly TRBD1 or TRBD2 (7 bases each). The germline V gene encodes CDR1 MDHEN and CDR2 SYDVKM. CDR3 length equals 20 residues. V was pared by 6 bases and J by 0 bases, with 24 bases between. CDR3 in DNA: TGTGCCAGCAGCCTACTTATAGGGGGCGGGGGAAGCTCTGGGGCCAACGTCCTGACTTTC. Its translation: CASSLLIGGGGSSGANVLTF.

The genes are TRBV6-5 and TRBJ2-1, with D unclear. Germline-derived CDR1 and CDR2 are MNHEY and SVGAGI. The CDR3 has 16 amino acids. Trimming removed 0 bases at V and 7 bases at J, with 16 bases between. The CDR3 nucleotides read TGTGCCAGCAGTTACTCGAGAAATTTACTGCCTAATGAGCAGTTCTTC. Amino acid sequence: CASSYSRNLLPNEQFF.

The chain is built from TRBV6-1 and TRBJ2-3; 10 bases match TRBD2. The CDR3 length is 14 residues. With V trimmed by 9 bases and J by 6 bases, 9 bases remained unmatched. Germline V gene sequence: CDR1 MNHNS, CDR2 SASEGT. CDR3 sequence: CASSPGTSADTQYF. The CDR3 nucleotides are TGTGCCAGTAGCCCCGGGACTAGCGCTGATACGCAGTATTTT.

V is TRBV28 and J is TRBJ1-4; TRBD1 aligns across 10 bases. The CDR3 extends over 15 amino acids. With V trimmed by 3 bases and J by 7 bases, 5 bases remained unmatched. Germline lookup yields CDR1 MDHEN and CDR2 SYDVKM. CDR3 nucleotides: TGTGCCAGCAGTTTCGCGGGGACAGGGGTTGAAAAACTGTTTTTT. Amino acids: CASSFAGTGVEKLFF.

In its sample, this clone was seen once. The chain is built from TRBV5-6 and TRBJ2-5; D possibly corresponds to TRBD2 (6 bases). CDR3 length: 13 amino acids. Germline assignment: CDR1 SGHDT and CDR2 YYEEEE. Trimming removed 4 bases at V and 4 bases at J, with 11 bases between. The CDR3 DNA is TGTGCCAGCAGCCGACTAGTTGGAGAGACCCAGTACTTC. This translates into CASSRLVGETQYF.

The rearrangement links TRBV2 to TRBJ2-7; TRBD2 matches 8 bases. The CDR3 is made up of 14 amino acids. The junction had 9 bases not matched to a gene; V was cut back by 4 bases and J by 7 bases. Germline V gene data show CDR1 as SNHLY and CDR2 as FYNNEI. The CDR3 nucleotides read TGTGCCAGCAGTGGAACTAGCGGTGCGTTGGAGCAGTACTTC. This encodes CASSGTSGALEQYF.

The CDR3 DNA is TGTGCCAGCAGCTTAGCGCGACTAGCGGCCACAGATACGCAGTATTTT. This sequence encodes CASSLARLAATDTQYF. The chain has TRBV7-2 and TRBJ2-3; 9 nucleotides match TRBD2. CDR1 is SGHTA and CDR2 is FQGNSA in the germline V gene. This CDR3 spans 16 amino acids. V dropped 0 bases and J dropped 2; count of bases not matched to a gene: 3.

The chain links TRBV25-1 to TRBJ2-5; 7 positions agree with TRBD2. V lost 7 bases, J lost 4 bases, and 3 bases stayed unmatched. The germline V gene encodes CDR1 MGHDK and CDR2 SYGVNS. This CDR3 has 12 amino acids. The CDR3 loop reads CASTGEGETQYF. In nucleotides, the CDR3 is TGTGCCAGCACCGGGGAGGGAGAGACCCAGTACTTC.

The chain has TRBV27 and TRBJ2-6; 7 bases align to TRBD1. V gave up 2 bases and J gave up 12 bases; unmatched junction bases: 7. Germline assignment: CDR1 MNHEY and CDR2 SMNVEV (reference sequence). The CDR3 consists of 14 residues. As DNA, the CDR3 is TGTGCCAGCAGTTTAGGGGGACAGCTAATCGTCCTGACTTTC. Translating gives CASSLGGQLIVLTF.

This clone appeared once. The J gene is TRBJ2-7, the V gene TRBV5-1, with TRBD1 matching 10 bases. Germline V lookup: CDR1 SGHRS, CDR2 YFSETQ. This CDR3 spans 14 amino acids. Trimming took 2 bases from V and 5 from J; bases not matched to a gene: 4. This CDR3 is CASSLQTGGNEQYF. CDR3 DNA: TGCGCCAGCAGCTTACAGACAGGGGGCAACGAGCAGTACTTC.

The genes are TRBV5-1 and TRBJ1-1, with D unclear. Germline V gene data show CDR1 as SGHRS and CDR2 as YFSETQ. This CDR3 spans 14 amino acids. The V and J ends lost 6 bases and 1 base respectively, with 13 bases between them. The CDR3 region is CASTLSLGNTEAFF. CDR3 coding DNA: TGCGCCAGCACGCTCTCACTCGGGAACACTGAAGCTTTCTTT.

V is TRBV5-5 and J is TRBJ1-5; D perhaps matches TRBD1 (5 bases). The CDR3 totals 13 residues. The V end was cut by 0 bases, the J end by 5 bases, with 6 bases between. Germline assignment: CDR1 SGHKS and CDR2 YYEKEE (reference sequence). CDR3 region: CASSLAGDQPQHF. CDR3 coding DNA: TGTGCCAGCAGCTTGGCGGGGGATCAGCCCCAGCATTTT.

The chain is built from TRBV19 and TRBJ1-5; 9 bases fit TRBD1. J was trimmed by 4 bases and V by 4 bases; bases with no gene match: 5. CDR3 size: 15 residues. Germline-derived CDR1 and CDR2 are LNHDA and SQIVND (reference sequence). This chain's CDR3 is CASSRAQGANQPQHF. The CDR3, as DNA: TGTGCCAGTAGTAGAGCACAGGGGGCGAATCAGCCCCAGCATTTT.

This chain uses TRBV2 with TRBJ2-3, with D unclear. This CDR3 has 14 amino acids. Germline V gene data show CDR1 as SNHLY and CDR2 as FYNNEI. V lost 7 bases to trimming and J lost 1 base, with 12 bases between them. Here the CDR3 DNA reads TGTGCCAGCAAGGCAAGGGTAGGCACAGATACGCAGTATTTT. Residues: CASKARVGTDTQYF.

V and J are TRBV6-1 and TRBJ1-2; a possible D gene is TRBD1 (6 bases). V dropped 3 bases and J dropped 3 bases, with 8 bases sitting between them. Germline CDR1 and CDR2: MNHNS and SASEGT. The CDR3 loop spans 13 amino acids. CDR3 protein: CASSETGYYGYTF. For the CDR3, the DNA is TGTGCCAGCAGTGAGACAGGATACTATGGCTACACCTTC.

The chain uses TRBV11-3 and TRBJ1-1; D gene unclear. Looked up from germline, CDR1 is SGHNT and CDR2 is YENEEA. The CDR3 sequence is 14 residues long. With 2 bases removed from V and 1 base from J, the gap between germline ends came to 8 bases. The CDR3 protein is CASSLRPSNTEAFF. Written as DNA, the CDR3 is TGTGCCAGCAGCTTACGACCTTCGAACACTGAAGCTTTCTTT.

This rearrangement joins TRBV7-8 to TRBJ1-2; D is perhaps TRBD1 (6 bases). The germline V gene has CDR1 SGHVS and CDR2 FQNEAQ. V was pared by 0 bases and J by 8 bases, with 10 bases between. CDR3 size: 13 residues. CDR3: CASSLAAGEGYTF. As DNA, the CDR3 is TGTGCCAGCAGCTTAGCGGCAGGGGAAGGCTACACCTTC.

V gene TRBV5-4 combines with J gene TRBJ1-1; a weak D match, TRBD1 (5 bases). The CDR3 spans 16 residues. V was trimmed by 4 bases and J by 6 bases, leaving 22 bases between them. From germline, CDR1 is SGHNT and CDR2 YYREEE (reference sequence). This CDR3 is CASSTASLVGGAEAFF. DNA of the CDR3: TGTGCCAGCAGCACCGCGTCTCTGGTTGGAGGGGCTGAAGCTTTCTTT.

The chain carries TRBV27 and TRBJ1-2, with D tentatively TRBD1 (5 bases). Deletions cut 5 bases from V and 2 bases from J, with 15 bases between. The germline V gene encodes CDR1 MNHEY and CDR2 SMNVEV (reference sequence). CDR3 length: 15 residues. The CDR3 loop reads CASSAQGSQNYGYTF. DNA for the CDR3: TGTGCCAGCAGTGCCCAGGGATCACAGAACTATGGCTACACCTTC.

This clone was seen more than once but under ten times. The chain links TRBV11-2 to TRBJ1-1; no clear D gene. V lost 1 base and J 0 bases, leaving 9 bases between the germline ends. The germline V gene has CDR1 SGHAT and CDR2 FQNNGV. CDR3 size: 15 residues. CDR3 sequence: CASSLVGQMNTEAFF. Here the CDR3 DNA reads TGTGCCAGCAGCTTAGTCGGTCAGATGAACACTGAAGCTTTCTTT.

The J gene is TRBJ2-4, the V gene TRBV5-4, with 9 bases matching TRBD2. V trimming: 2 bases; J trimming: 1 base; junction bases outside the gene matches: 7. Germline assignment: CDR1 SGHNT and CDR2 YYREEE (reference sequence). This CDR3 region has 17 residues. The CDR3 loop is CASSLLAGVGAKNIQYF. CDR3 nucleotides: TGTGCCAGCAGCTTACTAGCGGGTGTGGGTGCCAAAAACATTCAGTACTTC.

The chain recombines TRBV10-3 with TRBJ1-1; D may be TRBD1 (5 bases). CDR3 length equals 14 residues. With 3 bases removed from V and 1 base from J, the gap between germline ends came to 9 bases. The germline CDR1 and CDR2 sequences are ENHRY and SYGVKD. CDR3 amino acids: CAISEGRANTEAFF. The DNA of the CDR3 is TGTGCCATCAGTGAAGGCAGGGCGAACACTGAAGCTTTCTTT.